Each of the 11 T cell receptor beta chains below was sequenced from the same sample in a study of blood T cell repertoires in COVID-19. Generated by immunoSEQ multiplex PCR, the TCRdb table keeps only in-frame clones and is missing some. The sample holds some 230,000 clones, just under 85% seen once. The sample taken for sequencing was PBMCs or T cells enriched from blood (not recorded which). The receptors originated from a man aged 35 to 55 who had recovered from COVID-19.

The table lists this clone with many counts. The V gene is TRBV12-5, the J gene TRBJ2-1; 9 bases line up with TRBD2. Germline assignment: CDR1 LGHNT and CDR2 FRNRAP. This CDR3 comprises 16 residues. The V segment lost 6 bases and the J segment 0 bases; nucleotides outside the gene matches: 6. This CDR3 reads CASGLNSGSSYNEQFF. As DNA, the CDR3 is TGTGCTAGTGGCCTCAATAGCGGGAGCTCCTACAATGAGCAGTTCTTC.

V usage is TRBV18 and J usage is TRBJ1-3; D uncertain. The germline V and J ends were trimmed by 4 bases and 2 bases, with 12 bases remaining between them. Per germline, CDR1 KGHSH and CDR2 LQKENI. This CDR3 contains 15 residues. CDR3 in DNA: TGTGCCAGCTCACAAGAGGTGGTGCCTGGAAACACCATATATTTT. Protein: CASSQEVVPGNTIYF.

This clone was seen a single time. The CDR3 DNA sequence: TGTGCCACCAGTGAAGTGACAGGGTTGGGGGGAGCTTTCTTT. Translating it yields CATSEVTGLGGAFF. V usage is TRBV24-1 and J usage is TRBJ1-1; 7 nucleotides line up with TRBD1. The CDR3 has 14 residues. Germline V gene data show CDR1 as KGHDR and CDR2 as SFDVKD. V shed 4 bases and J 10 bases; nucleotides not matched to a gene: 11.

This clone showed up just a few times. The rearrangement uses TRBV20-1 and TRBJ1-1; 8 bases are a match to TRBD1. The CDR3 spans 11 residues. The V gene's germline CDR1 is DFQATT and CDR2 SNEGSKA (reference sequence). The chain's CDR3 is CSHTRGPEAFF. Here the CDR3 DNA reads TGCAGCCACACCAGGGGGCCTGAAGCTTTCTTT.

This sequence joins TRBV3-1 (or the pseudogene TRBV3-2) and TRBJ1-1; 9 bases agree with TRBD1. Germline V gives CDR1 LGHDT, CDR2 YNNKEL (reference sequence). The CDR3 is made up of 13 amino acids. Trimming cost V 4 bases and J 7 bases; bases outside gene matches: 4. The CDR3 nucleotides read TGTGCCAGCAGCCCACAGGGGGCAATTGAAGCTTTCTTT. As protein: CASSPQGAIEAFF.

This clone showed up just once. The chain joins TRBV7-6 to TRBJ2-2; TRBD1 matches at 9 bases. This CDR3 has 15 residues. Germline V gene lookup returns CDR1 SGHVS and CDR2 FNYEAQ. Losses at the gene ends were 5 bases for V and 4 bases for J; bases not matched to a gene: 5. The CDR3 protein is CASSPRDRATGELFF. CDR3 sequence (DNA): TGTGCCAGCAGCCCCCGGGACAGGGCCACCGGGGAGCTGTTTTTT.

The chain combines TRBV7-9 with TRBJ1-2; 8 nucleotides align to TRBD1. The CDR3 loop spans 16 amino acids. Germline CDR1 reads SEHNR; CDR2 reads FQNEAQ (reference sequence). The V segment lost 5 bases and the J segment 4 bases; nucleotides outside the gene matches: 12. The CDR3 coding sequence is TGTGCCAGCAGCGCCGCACCGGGGACAGGCCTCTATGGCTACACCTTC. It encodes CASSAAPGTGLYGYTF.

The rearrangement uses TRBV30 and TRBJ1-2, with TRBD1 matching 7 bases. The CDR3 runs to 13 residues. Per the germline V gene, CDR1 is GTSNPN and CDR2 is SVGIG (reference sequence). Trimming removed 6 bases from V and 13 bases from J; junction bases left unmatched: 17. The CDR3 loop reads CACSPGQPLPGTF. In nucleotides, the CDR3 is TGTGCCTGTTCACCGGGACAGCCTCTTCCGGGCACCTTC.

The chain uses TRBV7-2 and TRBJ1-2; D remains unclear. Trimming pared 5 bases from V and 10 bases from J, leaving 14 bases between. Germline values: CDR1 SGHTA, CDR2 FQGNSA. The CDR3 runs 12 residues. The CDR3 loop reads CASSPDNPAYTF. CDR3 coding DNA: TGTGCCAGCAGCCCCGACAATCCGGCCTACACCTTC.

CDR3 sequence: CASSSGLAGGPTNNEQFF. In DNA, the CDR3 is TGCGCCAGCAGTTCGGGACTAGCGGGGGGGCCGACTAATAATGAGCAGTTCTTC. This chain joins TRBV5-1 and TRBJ2-1; 16 nucleotides align to TRBD2. The CDR3 consists of 18 residues. J lost 7 bases, V lost 5 bases, and 12 bases had no gene match. CDR1 and CDR2 from the germline V gene are SGHRS and YFSETQ.

This chain joins TRBV6-5 and TRBJ2-4; D may be TRBD1 (6 bases). The V end was cut by 6 bases, the J end by 7 bases, with 13 bases between. This CDR3 region has 13 residues. Germline CDR1 and CDR2: MNHEY and SVGAGI. CDR3 nucleotide sequence: TGTGCCAGCAGCCAAGGGGGAACCAACATTCAGTACTTC. Residues: CASSQGGTNIQYF.